This passage covers 14 T cell receptor beta chains from one sample sequenced in a study of blood T cell repertoires in COVID-19. The method was immunoSEQ multiplex PCR; TCRdb's version includes in-frame clones alone and lacks a portion of them. There are about 180,000 clones in the sample; 80% to 85% occur only once, and 6.5% to 7.5% lies in the top ten. The specimen was peripheral blood. Receptor source: a middle-aged woman with COVID-19, enrolled during active disease.

V gene TRBV6-5 combines with J gene TRBJ2-3; TRBD2 matches at 13 bases. V trimming: 4 bases; J trimming: 3 bases; junction bases outside the gene matches: 4. Per germline, CDR1 MNHEY and CDR2 SVGAGI. The CDR3 extends over 16 amino acids. CDR3 DNA sequence: TGTGCCAGCAGTTGGACTAGCGGGAGTAGTACAGATACGCAGTATTTT. It encodes CASSWTSGSSTDTQYF.

The chain links TRBV7-3 to TRBJ2-6, with a weak D call TRBD2 (7 bases). V lost 5 bases to trimming and J lost 0 bases, with 20 bases between them. This CDR3 is 19 amino acids long. Germline V gene sequence: CDR1 SGHTA, CDR2 FQGTGA. The CDR3 sequence: CASSLRGGAVDSGANVLTF. The CDR3, as DNA: TGTGCCAGCAGCCTCAGAGGGGGGGCGGTAGACTCTGGGGCCAACGTCCTGACTTTC.

The rearrangement links TRBV25-1 to TRBJ1-5; 10 nucleotides line up with TRBD1. CDR1 is MGHDK, CDR2 SYGVNS, per germline. Germline trimming cut 6 bases from V and 3 bases from J; bases unmatched to any gene: 2. The CDR3 consists of 14 residues. CDR3 sequence reads: CASRGTGDNQPQHF. Here the CDR3 DNA reads TGTGCCAGCAGGGGGACAGGGGACAATCAGCCCCAGCATTTT. The whole variable domain, remainder taken from reference TRBV25-1 and TRBJ1-5, is EADIYQTPRYLVIGTGKKITLECSQTMGHDKMYWYQQDPGMELHLIHYSYGVNSTEKGDLSSESTVSRIRTEHFPLTLESARPSHTSQYLCASRGTGDNQPQHFGDGTRLSIL.

This clone was picked up one time. V is TRBV12-3 or TRBV12-4 and J is TRBJ2-5; no reliable D call. This CDR3 has 11 residues. V lost 3 bases to trimming and J lost 9 bases, with 8 bases between them. Here the CDR3 reads CASSFNEAQYF. CDR3 nucleotides: TGTGCCAGCAGTTTTAACGAGGCCCAGTACTTC.

In its sample, this clone was seen a few times. The CDR3 here is CASSQDVGTPTEAFF. CDR3 DNA: TGCGCCAGCAGCCAAGATGTGGGCACTCCCACTGAAGCTTTCTTT. The rearrangement joins TRBV4-1 to TRBJ1-1; D is uncertain. CDR3 size: 15 residues. V shed 0 bases and J shed 4 bases, with 12 bases lying between them. Germline V gives CDR1 MGHRA, CDR2 YSYEKL.

This clone was detected a few times. This chain joins TRBV5-4 and TRBJ1-1; D gene unclear. Trimming left V 1 base short and J 5 bases short, with 6 bases between. Germline V gene sequence: CDR1 SGHNT, CDR2 YYREEE (reference sequence). The CDR3 is 12 amino acids. In nucleotides, the CDR3 is TGTGCCAGCAGCTTGACGGGGACTGAAGCTTTCTTT. Its translation: CASSLTGTEAFF.

V and J are TRBV27 and TRBJ1-2; 7 bases map to TRBD1. CDR1 and CDR2 (germline): MNHEY, SMNVEV (reference sequence). This CDR3 comprises 14 residues. After removal of 0 bases from V and 4 bases from J, the junction contained 2 bases not matched to a gene. The CDR3, as DNA: TGTGCCAGCAGTTTATCGTACAGGGGCTATGGCTACACCTTC. Its protein product is CASSLSYRGYGYTF.

In its sample, this clone was seen many times. The chain recombines TRBV4-1 with TRBJ2-1; 9 positions agree with TRBD1. This CDR3 is 16 amino acids long. Germline V gene lookup returns CDR1 MGHRA and CDR2 YSYEKL. J gave up 7 bases and V 5 bases, and 12 bases lay outside the gene matches. CDR3 DNA: TGCGCCAGCAGCGACGGACAGGGGCTCCAGGGTAATGAGCAGTTCTTC. This encodes CASSDGQGLQGNEQFF.

The rearrangement joins TRBV6-6 to TRBJ1-2; 8 bases fit TRBD1. With 8 bases clipped from V and 7 bases from J, the junction kept 12 bases outside the gene matches. The CDR3 has 14 residues. CDR1 is MNHNY and CDR2 is SVGAGI in the germline V gene (reference sequence). The CDR3 nucleotides read TGTGCCAGCTGGGGGACAGGACTTACCCGTGGCTACACCTTC. Translation gives CASWGTGLTRGYTF.

The V call is TRBV10-3, the J call TRBJ1-1, with D uncertain. This CDR3 has 11 residues. The V gene's germline CDR1 is ENHRY and CDR2 SYGVKD. Trimming pared 5 bases from V and 5 bases from J, leaving 6 bases between. DNA for the CDR3: TGTGCCATCAGTTCGGGGACTGAAGCTTTCTTT. It translates to CAISSGTEAFF.

The chain recombines TRBV11-3 with TRBJ1-1, with D tentatively TRBD1 (5 bases). The CDR3 is 14 residues long. V dropped 5 bases and J dropped 4 bases, with 14 bases sitting between them. Germline loops: CDR1 SGHNT, CDR2 YENEEA. CDR3 region: CASSPGGVSTEAFF. The CDR3, as DNA: TGTGCCAGCAGCCCCGGGGGAGTCAGCACTGAAGCTTTCTTT.

In nucleotides, the CDR3 is TGCGCCAGCAGTGAATTCCAGAGGGAAACTGAGCAGTTCTTC. Residues: CASSEFQRETEQFF. The rearrangement links TRBV10-1 to TRBJ2-1, with D possibly matching TRBD2 (5 bases). Germline V gene sequence: CDR1 WNHNN, CDR2 SYGVQD (reference sequence). V was pared by 3 bases and J by 9 bases, with 15 bases between. The CDR3 has 14 amino acids.

The rearrangement joins TRBV3-1 (or the pseudogene TRBV3-2) to TRBJ2-1; 13 positions match TRBD2. The CDR3 consists of 15 residues. Trimming took 4 bases from V and 5 from J; bases not matched to a gene: 2. Germline V lookup: CDR1 LGHDT, CDR2 YNNKEL (reference sequence). This CDR3 reads CASSRGLAGNNEQFF. DNA of the CDR3: TGTGCCAGCAGCCGGGGACTAGCGGGGAACAATGAGCAGTTCTTC.

The chain employs TRBV6-5 and TRBJ1-1; D perhaps matches TRBD1 (5 bases). This CDR3 has 14 residues. The germline V and J ends were trimmed by 0 bases and 4 bases, with 9 bases remaining between them. Germline-derived CDR1 and CDR2 are MNHEY and SVGAGI. The CDR3 bases are TGTGCCAGCAGTTACTCGGACATTCGCACTGAAGCTTTCTTT. This encodes CASSYSDIRTEAFF.